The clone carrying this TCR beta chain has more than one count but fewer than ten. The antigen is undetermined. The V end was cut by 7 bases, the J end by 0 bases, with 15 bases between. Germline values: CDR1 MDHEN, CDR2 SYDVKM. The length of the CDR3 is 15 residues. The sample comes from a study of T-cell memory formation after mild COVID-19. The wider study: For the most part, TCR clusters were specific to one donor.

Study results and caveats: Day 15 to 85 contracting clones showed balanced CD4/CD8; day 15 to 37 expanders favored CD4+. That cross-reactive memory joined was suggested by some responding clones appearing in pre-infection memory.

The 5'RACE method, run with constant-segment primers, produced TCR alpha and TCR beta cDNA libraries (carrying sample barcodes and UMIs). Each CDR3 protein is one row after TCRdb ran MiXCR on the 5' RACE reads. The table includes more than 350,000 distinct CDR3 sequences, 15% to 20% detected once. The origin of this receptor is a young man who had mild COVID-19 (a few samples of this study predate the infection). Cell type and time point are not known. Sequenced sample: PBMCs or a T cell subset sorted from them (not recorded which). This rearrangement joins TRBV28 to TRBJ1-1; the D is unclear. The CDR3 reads CASTPSRTLNTEAFF. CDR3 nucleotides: TGTGCCAGCACCCCGTCAAGGACTTTGAACACTGAAGCTTTCTTT.